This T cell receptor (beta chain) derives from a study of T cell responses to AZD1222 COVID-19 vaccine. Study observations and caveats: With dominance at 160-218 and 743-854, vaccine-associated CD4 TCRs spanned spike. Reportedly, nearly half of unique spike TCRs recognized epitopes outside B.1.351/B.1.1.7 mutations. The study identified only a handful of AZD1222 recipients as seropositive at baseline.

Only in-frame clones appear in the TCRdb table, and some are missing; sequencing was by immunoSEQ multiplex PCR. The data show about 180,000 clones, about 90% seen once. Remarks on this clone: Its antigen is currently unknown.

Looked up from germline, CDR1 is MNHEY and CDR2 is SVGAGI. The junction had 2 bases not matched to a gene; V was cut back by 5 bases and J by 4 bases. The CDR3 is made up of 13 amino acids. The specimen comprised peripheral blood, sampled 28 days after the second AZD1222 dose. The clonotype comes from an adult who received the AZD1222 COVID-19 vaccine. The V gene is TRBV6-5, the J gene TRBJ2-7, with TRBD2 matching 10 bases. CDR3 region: CASSQRGGYEQYF. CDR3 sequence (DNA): TGTGCCAGCAGTCAGCGGGGGGGATACGAGCAGTACTTC.